The 20 T cell receptor beta chains given below trace back to one sample, sequenced in a study of cytomegalovirus exposure and HLA in healthy donors. This table comes from immunoSEQ multiplex PCR, and its TCRdb copy is limited to in-frame clones, with some not included. The repertoire holds 97,000 or so clones, with 70% to 90% as singletons. Sequenced input: PBMCs. The receptors were gathered from a woman in her 30s in good health and CMV-seronegative.

This clone was counted a single time. The rearrangement joins TRBV6-5 to TRBJ2-7; no reliable D call. Trimming took 5 bases from V and 7 from J, leaving 18 bases between them. There are 14 residues in the CDR3. Germline V lookup: CDR1 MNHEY, CDR2 SVGAGI. Written as DNA, the CDR3 is TGTGCCAGCAGTGAAATAACTCGTTTTAATGAGCAGTACTTC. This sequence encodes CASSEITRFNEQYF.

V and J are TRBV28 and TRBJ1-5; 9 bases align to TRBD1. This CDR3 comprises 15 residues. Germline V gives CDR1 MDHEN, CDR2 SYDVKM. V lost 7 bases and J lost 4; bases outside the gene matches: 8. This chain's CDR3 is CASTPPGQGNQPQHF. The CDR3 DNA reads TGTGCCAGCACCCCCCCGGGACAGGGAAATCAGCCCCAGCATTTT.

The chain uses TRBV27 and TRBJ1-5, with 8 bases lining up with TRBD1. The CDR3 is 15 residues long. V shed 2 bases, J shed 2 bases, and the junction held 2 bases outside the gene matches. CDR1 MNHEY and CDR2 SMNVEV come from the germline V gene (reference sequence). The CDR3 DNA sequence: TGTGCCAGCAGTTTAACGGGACAGGGCAATCAGCCCCAGCATTTT. It yields the protein CASSLTGQGNQPQHF.

The chain employs TRBV27 and TRBJ1-1, with 8 bases identical to TRBD1. CDR1 and CDR2 (germline): MNHEY, SMNVEV (reference sequence). This CDR3 comprises 13 residues. V lost 4 bases and J lost 11; bases outside the gene matches: 9. For the CDR3, the DNA is TGTGCCAGCAGTTCCCCAGGGGGCGCGCCCGCTTTCTTT. As protein: CASSSPGGAPAFF.

The gene calls are TRBV10-3 and TRBJ2-7; 11 bases line up with TRBD2. The V and J ends lost 4 bases and 0 bases, in that order; junction bases with no gene match: 2. This CDR3 contains 15 residues. Germline V gene sequence: CDR1 ENHRY, CDR2 SYGVKD. CDR3: CAISGLAGNSYEQYF. The CDR3 bases are TGTGCCATCAGTGGACTAGCGGGGAACTCCTACGAGCAGTACTTC.

This clone appeared a few times. J is TRBJ2-2 and V is TRBV2; 12 nucleotides match TRBD2. There are 16 residues in the CDR3. Germline loops: CDR1 SNHLY, CDR2 FYNNEI. J lost 5 bases, V lost 7 bases, and 8 bases had no gene match. The CDR3 loop is CASTRPGTSGTGELFF. In nucleotides, the CDR3 is TGTGCCAGCACCCGCCCCGGGACTAGCGGGACCGGGGAGCTGTTTTTT. Filled out from reference TRBV2 and TRBJ2-2, the complete variable domain reads EPEVTQTPSHQVTQMGQEVILRCVPISNHLYFYWYRQILGQKVEFLVSFYNNEISEKSEIFDDQFSVERPDGSNFTLKIRSTKLEDSAMYFCASTRPGTSGTGELFFGEGSRLTVL.

This chain uses TRBV27 with TRBJ1-1; D uncertain. The CDR3 spans 16 residues. CDR1 MNHEY and CDR2 SMNVEV come from the germline V gene (reference sequence). With 3 bases removed from V and 0 bases from J, the gap between germline ends came to 14 bases. This CDR3 reads CASSLGRTAMNTEAFF. In DNA, the CDR3 is TGTGCCAGCAGTTTGGGCAGAACCGCGATGAACACTGAAGCTTTCTTT.

This chain connects TRBV20-1 to TRBJ1-3; 7 bases map to TRBD1. This CDR3 region has 11 residues. Per germline, CDR1 DFQATT and CDR2 SNEGSKA (reference sequence). V shed 5 bases and J 9 bases; nucleotides not matched to a gene: 4. CDR3 protein: CSASQGITIYF. For the CDR3, the DNA is TGCAGTGCTTCACAGGGGATCACCATATATTTT.

The chain recombines TRBV15 with TRBJ1-4; a possible D gene is TRBD1 (5 bases). This CDR3 comprises 16 residues. Germline V lookup: CDR1 LNHNV, CDR2 YYDKDF (reference sequence). V gave up 6 bases and J gave up 3 bases, with 17 bases separating them. CDR3 loop: CATRPPSGLSNEKLFF. The CDR3 bases are TGTGCCACCAGGCCACCCTCAGGGTTGTCTAATGAAAAACTGTTTTTT. The full variable domain, rest sourced from reference TRBV15 and TRBJ1-4, is DAMVIQNPRYQVTQFGKPVTLSCSQTLNHNVMYWYQQKSSQAPKLLFHYYDKDFNNEADTPDNFQSRRPNTSFCFLDIRSPGLGDTAMYLCATRPPSGLSNEKLFFGSGTQLSVL.

The gene calls are TRBV19 and TRBJ1-6; D remains unclear. The CDR3 sequence is 14 residues long. CDR1 LNHDA and CDR2 SQIVND come from the germline V gene (reference sequence). The ends were cut back, 7 bases at V and 7 bases at J, with 14 bases in the middle. CDR3 region: CASTHGQANSPLHF. The CDR3 region has the DNA TGTGCCAGTACCCATGGGCAGGCGAATTCACCCCTCCACTTT.

The rearrangement uses TRBV28 and TRBJ1-4, with D maybe TRBD1 (5 bases). Trimming removed 3 bases at V and 14 bases at J, with 10 bases between. The CDR3 contains 11 residues. Germline V gives CDR1 MDHEN, CDR2 SYDVKM. Here the CDR3 reads CASSLGDWLFF. The CDR3 DNA follows: TGTGCCAGCAGTTTGGGGGACTGGCTGTTTTTT.

V gene TRBV7-6 combines with J gene TRBJ1-1; no clear D gene. Germline CDR1 and CDR2: SGHVS and FNYEAQ. Deletions cut 4 bases from V and 1 base from J, with 7 bases between. CDR3 length: 13 amino acids. The CDR3 loop is CASSSTGNTEAFF. In DNA form, the CDR3 reads TGTGCCAGCAGCTCTACGGGGAACACTGAAGCTTTCTTT.

As concerns this clone: Other DNA sequences of this sample code for an identical CDR3. The rearrangement links TRBV5-1 to TRBJ2-3; 7 positions agree with TRBD2. The length of the CDR3 is 15 residues. The germline V gene has CDR1 SGHRS and CDR2 YFSETQ. J lost 0 bases, V lost 1 base, and 2 bases had no gene match. CDR3: CASSLRGVSTDTQYF. CDR3 nucleotide sequence: TGCGCCAGCAGCTTGCGGGGGGTCAGCACAGATACGCAGTATTTT.

V gene TRBV5-1 combines with J gene TRBJ1-4, with TRBD1 identical over 7 bases. Losses at the gene ends were 3 bases for V and 6 bases for J; bases not matched to a gene: 11. The CDR3 runs 16 residues. Per the germline V gene, CDR1 is SGHRS and CDR2 is YFSETQ. The CDR3 DNA reads as TGCGCCAGCAGCTCGTTCTTGGACGGGACAGATGAAAAACTGTTTTTT. Amino acid sequence: CASSSFLDGTDEKLFF.

This clone was detected once. This sequence joins TRBV5-1 and TRBJ2-1, with 8 positions matching TRBD2. J lost 0 bases, V lost 0 bases, and 14 bases had no gene match. The CDR3 is 20 amino acids. Germline V gene data show CDR1 as SGHRS and CDR2 as YFSETQ. Here the CDR3 DNA reads TGCGCCAGCAGCTTGGGAATCCAGGGCTACACTAGCGGCTCCTACAATGAGCAGTTCTTC. It is translated as CASSLGIQGYTSGSYNEQFF.

V usage is TRBV5-5 and J usage is TRBJ2-1, with TRBD1 matching 12 bases. J was trimmed by 3 bases and V by 0 bases; bases with no gene match: 4. The CDR3 is 17 residues long. Looked up from germline, CDR1 is SGHKS and CDR2 is YYEKEE (reference sequence). The CDR3 region is CASSLEGTGGGYNEQFF. For the CDR3, the DNA is TGTGCCAGCAGCTTGGAGGGGACAGGGGGCGGCTACAATGAGCAGTTCTTC.

The chain joins TRBV19 to TRBJ2-1; TRBD1 is a possible D gene (5 bases). CDR1 and CDR2 (germline): LNHDA, SQIVND (reference sequence). Trimming cost V 9 bases and J 0 bases, with 18 bases left between them. This CDR3 has 16 residues. CDR3 in amino acids: CASVRRGASSYNEQFF. The CDR3, as DNA: TGTGCCAGCGTCCGACGTGGGGCGAGCTCCTACAATGAGCAGTTCTTC.

The chain carries TRBV6-6 and TRBJ1-2; TRBD1 aligns across 9 bases. The germline V gene has CDR1 MNHNY and CDR2 SVGAGI (reference sequence). CDR3 length equals 14 residues. After removal of 2 bases from V and 4 bases from J, the junction contained 2 bases not matched to a gene. CDR3 amino acids: CASSYDRGFYGYTF. Written as DNA, the CDR3 is TGTGCCAGCAGTTACGACAGGGGGTTCTATGGCTACACCTTC.

The chain has TRBV6-5 and TRBJ1-5; D is ambiguous. CDR3 length equals 15 residues. Germline CDR1 reads MNHEY; CDR2 reads SVGAGI. The V gene lost 4 bases and the J gene lost 4 bases, with 14 bases spanning the gap. The CDR3 nucleotides read TGTGCCAGCAGTTTACAAGGACTGAGGAATCAGCCCCAGCATTTT. Translating it yields CASSLQGLRNQPQHF.

This chain connects TRBV4-1 to TRBJ2-7; D might be TRBD2 (5 bases). Trimming cost V 2 bases and J 10 bases, with 12 bases left between them. The CDR3 length is 12 residues. Per germline, CDR1 MGHRA and CDR2 YSYEKL. This CDR3 reads CASSQFTGKQYF. The CDR3 nucleotides are TGCGCCAGCAGCCAATTCACCGGGAAACAGTACTTC.